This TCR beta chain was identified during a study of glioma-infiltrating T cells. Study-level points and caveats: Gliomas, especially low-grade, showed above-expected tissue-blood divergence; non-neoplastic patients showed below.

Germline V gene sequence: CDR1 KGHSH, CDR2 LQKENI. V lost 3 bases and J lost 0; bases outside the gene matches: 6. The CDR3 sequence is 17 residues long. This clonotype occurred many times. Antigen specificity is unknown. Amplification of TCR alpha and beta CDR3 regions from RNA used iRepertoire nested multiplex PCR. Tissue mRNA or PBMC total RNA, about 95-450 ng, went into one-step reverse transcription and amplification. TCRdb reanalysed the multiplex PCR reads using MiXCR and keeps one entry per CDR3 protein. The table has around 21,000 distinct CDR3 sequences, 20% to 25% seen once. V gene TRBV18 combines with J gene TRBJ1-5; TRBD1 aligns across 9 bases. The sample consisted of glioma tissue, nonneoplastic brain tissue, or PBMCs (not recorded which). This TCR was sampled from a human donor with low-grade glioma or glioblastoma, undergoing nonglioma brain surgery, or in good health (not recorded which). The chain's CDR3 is CASSPPGQGGSNQPQHF. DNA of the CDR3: TGTGCCAGCTCACCTCCGGGACAGGGCGGTAGCAATCAGCCCCAGCATTTT.